The 26 T cell receptor beta chains presented below share a single source sample, sequenced in a study of brain T cells in children with intractable seizures. Profiled with immunoSEQ multiplex PCR; TCRdb holds only in-frame clones, not every one. The sample has approximately 60,000 clones; approximately 95% are singletons. The specimen comprised peripheral blood, sampled at surgery. The receptors stem from a boy under two years old with focal cortical dysplasia and intractable seizures.

J is TRBJ2-7 and V is TRBV7-2; possibly TRBD1 or TRBD2 for D (6 bases each). V gave up 1 base and J gave up 0 bases, with 13 bases separating them. Germline V CDR1 and CDR2: SGHTA, FQGNSA. The CDR3 extends over 16 amino acids. The CDR3 loop reads CASSLDTGASSYEQYF. The DNA of the CDR3 is TGTGCCAGCAGCTTAGATACGGGGGCCAGCTCCTACGAGCAGTACTTC.

V gene TRBV7-8 combines with J gene TRBJ1-6; D not certain. From germline, CDR1 is SGHVS and CDR2 FQNEAQ. This CDR3 spans 15 amino acids. V was shortened by 1 base and J by 10 bases, with 14 bases between the two germline ends. This CDR3 reads CASSLDGLPVSPLHF. The CDR3 region has the DNA TGTGCCAGCAGCTTAGATGGGTTGCCGGTCTCACCCCTCCACTTT.

The rearrangement joins TRBV11-2 to TRBJ2-7, with D perhaps matching TRBD1 (6 bases). Germline V gene data show CDR1 as SGHAT and CDR2 as FQNNGV. Trimming took 5 bases from V and 0 from J, leaving 20 bases between them. This CDR3 spans 17 amino acids. CDR3 nucleotide sequence: TGTGCCAGCAGCCTTTACCGGGCAGGGGTTAGCTCCTACGAGCAGTACTTC. Its translation is CASSLYRAGVSSYEQYF.

Only one count was recorded for this clone. V is TRBV4-1 and J is TRBJ1-6; 10 bases match TRBD1. This CDR3 comprises 15 residues. Germline V CDR1 and CDR2: MGHRA, YSYEKL. Losses at the gene ends were 1 base for V and 9 bases for J; bases not matched to a gene: 3. The DNA of the CDR3 is TGCGCCAGCAGCCAAGGACAGGGGGCAATTTCACCCCTCCACTTT. It specifies CASSQGQGAISPLHF.

The chain recombines TRBV9 with TRBJ2-7; D may be TRBD2 (6 bases). The germline CDR1 and CDR2 sequences are SGDLS and YYNGEE. The CDR3 runs 14 residues. With 0 bases removed from V and 6 bases from J, the gap between germline ends came to 13 bases. The DNA of the CDR3 is TGTGCCAGCAGCGTAGGGGCTTTCGGGGGCGAGCAGTACTTC. Amino acid sequence: CASSVGAFGGEQYF.

CDR3 protein: CASSLATGPEAFF. The CDR3 DNA reads TGTGCCAGCAGCTTGGCCACGGGCCCTGAAGCTTTCTTT. This chain joins TRBV5-5 and TRBJ1-1; D unclear. The CDR3 has 13 amino acids. The V end was cut by 0 bases, the J end by 6 bases, with 9 bases between. Germline lookup yields CDR1 SGHKS and CDR2 YYEKEE (reference sequence).

The chain links TRBV4-2 to TRBJ1-2; 8 bases agree with TRBD1. The germline V gene encodes CDR1 LGHNA and CDR2 YNFKEQ. There are 15 residues in the CDR3. V gave up 0 bases and J gave up 5 bases; unmatched junction bases: 5. The CDR3 region is CASSQEWDRLYGYTF. The CDR3 DNA follows: TGTGCCAGCAGCCAAGAGTGGGACAGGCTTTATGGCTACACCTTC.

This chain uses TRBV9 with TRBJ2-7, with D hard to call. The CDR3 runs 14 residues. Between the trimmed V and J ends, which lost 0 bases and 2 bases, there was a span of 9 bases. Germline V lookup: CDR1 SGDLS, CDR2 YYNGEE. The CDR3 DNA is TGTGCCAGCAGCGTAGGCAGCCGAACCTACGAGCAGTACTTC. It codes for CASSVGSRTYEQYF.

This chain connects TRBV5-4 to TRBJ1-1, with TRBD1 matching over 9 bases. Germline V lookup: CDR1 SGHNT, CDR2 YYREEE (reference sequence). V gave up 4 bases and J gave up 1 base; unmatched junction bases: 5. This CDR3 has 15 amino acids. The CDR3 spells CASSPRTGENTEAFF. DNA for the CDR3: TGTGCCAGCAGCCCACGGACAGGGGAGAACACTGAAGCTTTCTTT.

This chain links TRBV1 with TRBJ2-7; the DNA was not used to check the table's D call, TRBD1. TRBV1 is annotated as a pseudogene. The CDR3 totals 13 residues. The chain's CDR3 is CTSSQAHSYEQYF. CDR3 coding DNA: TGCACCAGCAGCCAAGCACACTCCTACGAGCAGTACTTC.

The rearrangement joins TRBV5-1 to TRBJ2-3; 13 nucleotides line up with TRBD2. Germline V gives CDR1 SGHRS, CDR2 YFSETQ. The CDR3 totals 16 residues. Germline trimming cut 4 bases from V and 5 bases from J; bases unmatched to any gene: 7. The CDR3: CASSKVTSGGKDTQYF. The CDR3 DNA reads as TGCGCCAGCAGCAAAGTGACTAGCGGGGGGAAAGATACGCAGTATTTT.

The rearrangement joins TRBV6-2 or TRBV6-3 to TRBJ2-1; D is possibly TRBD2 (5 bases). V lost 2 bases, J lost 7 bases, and 12 bases lay in between. Germline CDR1 is MNHEY and CDR2 is SVGEGT. CDR3 length: 14 residues. DNA for the CDR3: TGTGCCAGCAGTTACCGGGCGGGTTGGAATGAGCAGTTCTTC. Its protein is CASSYRAGWNEQFF.

The V gene is TRBV4-2, the J gene TRBJ2-3, with 8 bases lining up with TRBD2. CDR1 LGHNA and CDR2 YNFKEQ come from the germline V gene. V gave up 0 bases and J gave up 4 bases; unmatched junction bases: 3. The CDR3 extends over 15 amino acids. CDR3 nucleotide sequence: TGTGCCAGCAGCCAAGATCGGGGGGGCTCAGATACGCAGTATTTT. This translates into CASSQDRGGSDTQYF.

V and J are TRBV6-5 and TRBJ2-1; 15 positions match TRBD2. Trimming at V came to 5 bases and at J to 8 bases, leaving 4 bases not matched to a gene. CDR1 is MNHEY, CDR2 SVGAGI, per germline. The CDR3 runs 15 residues. The chain's CDR3 is CASSRTSGRVDEQFF. The CDR3 DNA reads TGTGCCAGCAGTAGGACTAGCGGGAGGGTGGATGAGCAGTTCTTC.

The CDR3 reads CASSNRDRSHYGYTF. CDR3 nucleotide sequence: TGTGCCAGCAGCAACCGGGACAGGTCCCACTATGGCTACACCTTC. The rearrangement links TRBV9 to TRBJ1-2; 8 bases match TRBD1. Germline values: CDR1 SGDLS, CDR2 YYNGEE. CDR3 size: 15 residues. The V and J ends lost 4 bases and 3 bases, in that order; junction bases with no gene match: 8.

Notes on this clone: The sample carries other DNA sequences with the same CDR3. The rearrangement links TRBV7-9 to TRBJ2-2, with 8 bases identical to TRBD1. Germline V gene sequence: CDR1 SEHNR, CDR2 FQNEAQ (reference sequence). V lost 10 bases to trimming and J lost 2 bases; unmatched junction nucleotides: 6. This CDR3 spans 14 amino acids. CDR3 DNA sequence: TGTGCCACCCAAGGACAGGGAAACACCGGGGAGCTGTTTTTT. Protein sequence: CATQGQGNTGELFF.

The chain recombines TRBV4-2 with TRBJ1-4; unclear D gene. Between the trimmed V and J ends, which lost 0 bases and 1 base, there was a span of 9 bases. The CDR3 has 16 amino acids. Per germline, CDR1 LGHNA and CDR2 YNFKEQ. CDR3 DNA sequence: TGTGCCAGCAGCCAAGAATTGGGATTAACTAATGAAAAACTGTTTTTT. Amino acid sequence: CASSQELGLTNEKLFF.

The CDR3 region is CASSEPGTSGSYNEQFF. The DNA of the CDR3 is TGTGCCAGCAGTGAACCGGGGACTAGCGGGTCCTACAATGAGCAGTTCTTC. The chain uses TRBV2 and TRBJ2-1; 12 positions match TRBD2. V was clipped by 2 bases and J by 1 base; unmatched bases: 3. Germline assignment: CDR1 SNHLY and CDR2 FYNNEI. This CDR3 region has 17 residues.

The chain has TRBV7-9 and TRBJ2-3; 10 nucleotides line up with TRBD1. The junction had 15 bases not matched to a gene; V was cut back by 6 bases and J by 3 bases. This CDR3 has 18 residues. CDR1 SEHNR and CDR2 FQNEAQ come from the germline V gene (reference sequence). The CDR3 sequence: CASSPLRGTGEKTDTQYF. The CDR3 DNA reads TGTGCCAGCAGTCCCCTTAGGGGGACAGGGGAAAAAACAGATACGCAGTATTTT.

The rearrangement joins TRBV29-1 to TRBJ2-1, with D perhaps being TRBD1 or TRBD2 (5 bases each). Germline V gene sequence: CDR1 SQVTM, CDR2 ANQGSEA. Trimming took off 1 base at V and 5 bases at J, with 21 bases between the two ends. CDR3 length: 17 amino acids. The CDR3 DNA reads as TGCAGCGTTGAAGCACCGGGACCCTGGGGTCGGGACAATGAGCAGTTCTTC. This codes for CSVEAPGPWGRDNEQFF.

The chain uses TRBV7-9 and TRBJ2-2; 9 bases line up with TRBD2. J was trimmed by 2 bases and V by 5 bases; bases with no gene match: 6. The V gene's germline CDR1 is SEHNR and CDR2 FQNEAQ (reference sequence). This CDR3 region has 16 residues. CDR3 residues: CASSLIAGANTGELFF. The CDR3 DNA is TGTGCCAGCAGCCTCATAGCGGGGGCTAACACCGGGGAGCTGTTTTTT.

The V and J genes are TRBV7-9 and TRBJ2-3; D not resolved. V lost 1 base to trimming and J lost 0 bases, with 14 bases between them. The CDR3 has 17 amino acids. Per germline, CDR1 SEHNR and CDR2 FQNEAQ (reference sequence). CDR3 nucleotides: TGTGCCAGCAGCTTAGTTTCATGGAGCACGAGCACAGATACGCAGTATTTT. As protein: CASSLVSWSTSTDTQYF.

The V and J genes are TRBV7-9 and TRBJ2-7; tentative D call: TRBD2 (7 bases). The CDR3 has 19 residues. Trimming pared 1 base from V and 2 bases from J, leaving 24 bases between. Per the germline V gene, CDR1 is SEHNR and CDR2 is FQNEAQ (reference sequence). Here the CDR3 DNA reads TGTGCCAGCAGCTTAGATCCCACAGATTGGGGGGGCGCGCCCTACGAGCAGTACTTC. It specifies CASSLDPTDWGGAPYEQYF.

V usage is TRBV19 and J usage is TRBJ2-2; D is undetermined. This CDR3 spans 17 amino acids. With 5 bases removed from V and 3 bases from J, the gap between germline ends came to 19 bases. CDR1 is LNHDA, CDR2 SQIVND, per germline (reference sequence). This CDR3 is CASSLLGIADDTGELFF. The DNA of the CDR3 is TGTGCCAGTAGTCTCTTAGGGATAGCCGACGACACCGGGGAGCTGTTTTTT.

The rearrangement links TRBV7-8 to TRBJ1-6, with TRBD1 identical over 7 bases. The CDR3 consists of 16 residues. V was clipped by 5 bases and J by 7 bases; unmatched bases: 11. Germline V lookup: CDR1 SGHVS, CDR2 FQNEAQ. The CDR3 region is CASSLIGTEFNSPLHF. The CDR3, as DNA: TGTGCCAGCAGCCTAATTGGGACAGAATTCAATTCACCCCTCCACTTT.

The genes are TRBV11-2 and TRBJ2-2, with a possible D match to TRBD1 (6 bases). Germline CDR1 reads SGHAT; CDR2 reads FQNNGV. The CDR3 totals 16 residues. Trimming left V 0 bases short and J 6 bases short, with 14 bases between. CDR3 nucleotides: TGTGCCAGCAGCTTAGATCAGGGGATCTCGGCCGGGGAGCTGTTTTTT. Its protein product is CASSLDQGISAGELFF. The full variable domain, with the rest looked up from reference TRBV11-2 and TRBJ2-2, is EAGVAQSPRYKIIEKRQSVAFWCNPISGHATLYWYQQILGQGPKLLIQFQNNGVVDDSQLPKDRFSAERLKGVDSTLKIQPAKLEDSAVYLCASSLDQGISAGELFFGEGSRLTVL.